Given below is one T cell receptor beta chain in context. Its binding antigen is unknown. The sample holds no much larger clone one base away, and base qualities are not on file. From the germline V gene (reference sequence), CDR1 is MNHEY and CDR2 is SMNVEV. The CDR3 has 14 amino acids, counting the end cysteine and phenylalanine. Kept here is only the CDR3 DNA, which spans 42 bases and is read in frame from base 1. V and J are truncated by 5 bases and 6 bases respectively, leaving an intervening sequence of 16 bases. This entry comes from a study of T cell changes during pregnancy in multiple sclerosis (dated by TCRdb to the late 2010s). Context from the whole study: Changes in the T cell repertoire over the course of pregnancy were examined in this study in women with multiple sclerosis.

Library creation used the immunoSEQ multiplex PCR assay. TCRdb retrieved this table from immuneACCESS and kept in-frame rearrangements only. Not all clones are present; in checked studies, unresolved V genes account for under half, and no reason is known for the remainder. This sample is represented by roughly 35,000 clones; 88% of them were singletons. Roughly 1.2% of the sample is held by the ten biggest clonotypes. The clonotype comes from a female donor with multiple sclerosis, enrolled in a pregnancy study. The sequence is built from TRBV27 and TRBJ2-5; the D segment could be TRBD2, given 5 matching bases. Sample: CD4+ T cells from peripheral blood mononuclear cells, taken before pregnancy. The DNA sequence is as follows: TGTGCCAGCAGTCAGGACGGAAGAGGGAAGACCCAGTACTTC. This sequence encodes CASSQDGRGKTQYF.